One and the same sample provided the 7 T cell receptor beta chains below, sequenced in a study of beta chain features in type 1 diabetes (dated by TCRdb to the late 2010s). The library was obtained by the immunoSEQ multiplex PCR assay. The High Capacity cDNA Reverse Transcription Kit was used to reverse transcribe all of the isolated RNA, meaning that expressed TCRB transcripts were what got sequenced. TCRdb mirrors the immuneACCESS table, restricted to in-frame sequences. Some clones are absent from its copies; in checked studies, under half trace to an unresolved V gene, and the reason for the others is unknown. Across this sample there are under 200,000 clones, with roughly 9% seen only once. The top ten hold around 2.5% of the sample. Sequenced sample: central memory CD4+ T cells from blood. Receptor source: a young woman in good health.

This sequence joins TRBV5-4 and TRBJ2-5; D is perhaps TRBD1 (6 bases). Trimming left V 1 base short and J 0 bases short, with 13 bases between. The CDR3 runs to 16 residues. The germline gives CDR1 SGHNT, CDR2 YYREEE (reference sequence). CDR3 bases: TGTGCCAGCAGCTTGTTTAGAGGGGGATACCAAGAGACCCAGTACTTC. It encodes CASSLFRGGYQETQYF.

The chain is built from TRBV5-1 and TRBJ1-6; 8 bases are a match to TRBD1. Germline CDR1 reads SGHRS; CDR2 reads YFSETQ. J lost 10 bases, V lost 0 bases, and 6 bases had no gene match. The CDR3 spans 15 residues. As DNA, the CDR3 is TGCGCCAGCAGCTTGGGTCCAGGGGGCGAATCACCCCTCCACTTT. Encoded protein: CASSLGPGGESPLHF.

This clone was detected only a few times. The chain uses TRBV7-2 and TRBJ2-7, with 14 bases fitting TRBD2. The V segment lost 1 base and the J segment 7 bases; nucleotides outside the gene matches: 6. This CDR3 comprises 16 residues. Germline CDR1 is SGHTA and CDR2 is FQGNSA. The CDR3 region has the DNA TGTGCCAGCAGCTTAGGTCCGGGACTAGCGGGAGTAGAGCAGTACTTC. Protein sequence: CASSLGPGLAGVEQYF. The full variable domain, its missing parts supplied by reference TRBV7-2 and TRBJ2-7, is GAGVSQSPSNKVTEKGKDVELRCDPISGHTALYWYRQSLGQGLEFLIYFQGNSAPDKSGLPSDRFSAERTGGSVSTLTIQRTQQEDSAVYLCASSLGPGLAGVEQYFGPGTRLTVT.

There are a few counts of this clone. This chain joins TRBV9 and TRBJ2-7; 9 bases are shared with TRBD1. This CDR3 comprises 16 residues. Germline V CDR1 and CDR2: SGDLS, YYNGEE. Losses at the gene ends were 2 bases for V and 3 bases for J; bases not matched to a gene: 9. CDR3 nucleotide sequence: TGTGCCAGCAGCGTGGGTGGGACAGGGCGCTACTACGAGCAGTACTTC. It codes for CASSVGGTGRYYEQYF. The whole variable domain, remainder taken from reference TRBV9 and TRBJ2-7, is DSGVTQTPKHLITATGQRVTLRCSPRSGDLSVYWYQQSLDQGLQFLIQYYNGEERAKGNILERFSAQQFPDLHSELNLSSLELGDSALYFCASSVGGTGRYYEQYFGPGTRLTVT.

This clone turned up a few times. J is TRBJ1-5 and V is TRBV4-2; D gene ambiguous. The V end lost 0 bases, the J end lost 10 bases, and 10 bases lay between the germline ends. There are 13 residues in the CDR3. The germline V gene encodes CDR1 LGHNA and CDR2 YNFKEQ. The CDR3: CASSQESRTPQHF. The CDR3, as DNA: TGTGCCAGCAGCCAAGAGTCCAGGACTCCCCAGCATTTT.

This clone was seen a handful of times. This chain joins TRBV2 and TRBJ2-7; no reliable D call. V lost 5 bases and J lost 6, with 14 bases in between. The CDR3 loop spans 13 amino acids. Germline V gene data show CDR1 as SNHLY and CDR2 as FYNNEI. The CDR3 reads CASSPVPLGEQYF. The DNA for the CDR3 is TGTGCCAGCAGTCCAGTACCCCTAGGCGAGCAGTACTTC.

This clone was counted between two and nine times. This chain connects TRBV29-1 to TRBJ2-5; 12 nucleotides agree with TRBD2. Germline V gives CDR1 SQVTM, CDR2 ANQGSEA. Trimming removed 6 bases from V and 4 bases from J; junction bases left unmatched: 6. This CDR3 has 14 amino acids. CDR3 loop: CSVATSGGRETQYF. Written as DNA, the CDR3 is TGCAGCGTCGCGACTAGCGGGGGCCGAGAGACCCAGTACTTC.